Listed below are T cell receptor beta chains from one sample, sequenced in a study of blood T cells in healthy people across ages. TCRdb itself ran the 5' RACE reads through MiXCR, one entry per CDR3 protein. The data show 1.5 million to 2 million distinct CDR3 sequences, about two fifths seen once. Material: blood. These receptors were obtained from a human donor in good health. Both conserved end residues are part of each CDR3. The D gene is left open where the match is weak. Not all rows give a size; the values are once, few, many and, for expanded clones, a class.

TRBV9	TRBD1	TRBJ1-2	once	CASSVGGRGRDYGYTF	TGTGCCAGCAGCGTAGGTGGCAGGGGGCGCGACTATGGCTACACCTTC
TRBV4-1	.	TRBJ2-1	few	CASSQEVGASYNERFF	TGCGCCAGCAGCCAAGAGGTGGGGGCCTCCTACAATGAGCGGTTCTTC
TRBV27	TRBD2	TRBJ2-1	.	CASSLTGASGGSTEFF	TGTGCCAGCAGTCTAACCGGGGCTAGCGGGGGGTCAACCGAGTTCTTC
TRBV7-9	.	TRBJ2-1	.	CASSPAGHLSYNEQFF	TGTGCCAGCAGCCCGGCGGGGCACCTCTCCTACAATGAGCAGTTCTTC
TRBV2	.	TRBJ1-2	.	CASSDEDGYTF	TGTGCCAGCAGTGATGAGGACGGCTACACCTTC
TRBV30	TRBD1	TRBJ2-7	few	CAWAKDRGVYEQYF	TGTGCCTGGGCAAAAGACAGGGGCGTATACGAGCAGTACTTC
TRBV7-8	.	TRBJ1-5	.	CASSLWASSNQPQHF	TGTGCCAGCAGCTTGTGGGCGAGCAGCAATCAGCCCCAGCATTTT
TRBV6-5	TRBD1	TRBJ2-5	.	CASSYSFGDRAETQYF	TGTGCCAGCAGTTACTCCTTCGGAGACAGGGCAGAGACCCAGTACTTC
TRBV4-3	.	TRBJ2-7	few	CASSQDRPNEQYF	TGCGCCAGCAGCCAAGATCGCCCGAACGAGCAGTACTTC
TRBV6-2/TRBV6-3	.	TRBJ2-2	.	CASRSGYTGELFF	TGTGCCAGCAGATCAGGGTACACCGGGGAGCTGTTTTTT
TRBV27	TRBD2	TRBJ2-3	.	CASRPGTSDNEQYF	TGCGCCAGCAGGCCCGGGACTAGCGACAATGAGCAGTATTTT
TRBV6-1	TRBD2	TRBJ2-1	few	CASRDSGGAHYNEQFF	TGTGCCAGCAGAGACTCCGGGGGGGCCCACTACAATGAGCAGTTCTTC
TRBV4-1	.	TRBJ1-5	.	CASSQEGSGLSQPQHF	TGCGCCAGCAGCCAAGAAGGGTCAGGGTTAAGTCAGCCCCAGCATTTT
TRBV6-2/TRBV6-3	TRBD2	TRBJ2-5	few	CASSYSGLVQETQYF	TGTGCCAGCAGTTACTCCGGACTAGTCCAAGAGACCCAGTACTTC
TRBV12-3/TRBV12-4	.	TRBJ1-3	few	CASSPTVSGNTIYF	TGTGCCAGCAGTCCTACTGTCTCTGGAAACACCATATATTTT
TRBV12-3/TRBV12-4	.	TRBJ2-3	.	CASSPLVSTDAQYF	TGTGCCAGCAGTCCACTAGTCAGCACAGATGCGCAGTATTTT
TRBV9	TRBD2	TRBJ2-3	.	CASSVDSGGRLDTQYF	TGTGCCAGCAGCGTAGATAGCGGGGGTCGATTGGATACGCAGTATTTT
TRBV6-1	.	TRBJ2-1	.	CASSEGSTYNEQFF	TGTGCCAGCAGTGAAGGTAGTACCTACAATGAGCAGTTCTTC
TRBV7-2	.	TRBJ2-5	.	CASSLPGGGVGNEQYF	TGTGCCAGCAGCTTGCCTGGGGGAGGTGTGGGCAATGAGCAGTACTTC
TRBV10-3	TRBD2	TRBJ2-2	.	CAISELGLATPGELFF	TGTGCCATCAGTGAGCTGGGACTAGCGACACCGGGGGAGCTGTTTTTT
TRBV18	TRBD1	TRBJ2-7	.	CASSWGQASYEQYF	TGTGCCAGCTCGTGGGGACAGGCCTCCTACGAGCAGTACTTC
TRBV10-3	TRBD1	TRBJ2-3	.	CAISRTGIDTQYF	TGTGCCATCAGCCGGACAGGGATAGATACGCAGTATTTT
TRBV28	.	TRBJ1-2	many	CASSLSLGRRGYTF	TGTGCCAGCAGTTTATCACTCGGTCGTAGAGGCTACACCTTC
TRBV2	.	TRBJ1-1	.	CASSAGGLGLAEAFF	TGTGCCAGCAGTGCTGGTGGACTGGGTCTTGCCGAAGCTTTCTTT
TRBV9	TRBD2	TRBJ2-7	many	CASSVAGTNYEQYF	TGTGCCAGCAGCGTAGCTGGGACTAACTACGAGCAGTACTTC
TRBV19	.	TRBJ2-1	.	CASSSGQTNKQFF	TGTGCCAGTAGTTCCGGACAGACCAATAAGCAGTTCTTC
TRBV7-9	.	TRBJ2-3	.	CASSQTQVSTDTQYF	TGTGCCAGCAGCCAAACGCAGGTATCCACAGATACGCAGTATTTT
TRBV28	.	TRBJ2-1	.	CASSLYLMRSLNEQFF	TGTGCCAGCAGTTTATACCTTATGCGTTCCCTCAATGAGCAGTTCTTC
TRBV9	TRBD1	TRBJ1-2	.	CASSGRQGGGYTF	TGTGCCAGCAGCGGCCGACAGGGAGGAGGCTACACCTTC
TRBV10-3	TRBD2	TRBJ2-4	.	CAISEWEGGTKNIQYF	TGTGCCATCAGTGAGTGGGAGGGAGGAACCAAAAACATTCAGTACTTC
TRBV29-1	.	TRBJ1-3	once	CSVTDRIGNTIYF	TGCAGCGTTACGGACAGAATAGGAAACACCATATATTTT
TRBV29-1	.	TRBJ2-5	.	CSVDVGDQETQYF	TGCAGCGTTGATGTGGGAGACCAAGAGACCCAGTACTTC
TRBV29-1	TRBD2	TRBJ2-3	.	CSVESSGGTTDTQYF	TGCAGCGTTGAATCCAGCGGGGGAACCACAGATACGCAGTATTTT
TRBV21-1	.	TRBJ2-7	.	CASSKVDIGFRADRGYEQYF	TGTGCCAGCAGCAAAGTAGATATAGGCTTTCGGGCGGACAGGGGTTACGAGCAGTACTTC
TRBV29-1	TRBD2	TRBJ2-4	.	CSVLDGRGGKNIQYF	TGCAGCGTTTTAGACGGGCGGGGGGGCAAAAACATTCAGTACTTC
TRBV6-5	TRBD1	TRBJ1-2	.	CASSYSANRDRGRLGGYTF	TGTGCCAGCAGTTACTCGGCAAACCGGGACAGGGGGCGCTTAGGTGGCTACACCTTC
TRBV29-1	TRBD1	TRBJ1-2	.	CSVRDSTNYGYTF	TGCAGCGTGCGGGACAGTACTAACTATGGCTACACCTTC
TRBV29-1	.	TRBJ1-2	.	CSVELGAESGCTF	TGCAGCGTTGAACTGGGGGCAGAGTCTGGCTGCACCTTC
TRBV7-4	.	TRBJ2-1	.	CASSLRDGTGQFF	TGTGCCAGCAGCTTAAGGGACGGGACGGGTCAGTTCTTC
TRBV2	.	TRBJ2-7	.	CASSEALGRTNEQYF	TGTGCCAGCAGTGAAGCGCTGGGGAGAACGAACGAGCAGTACTTC
TRBV15	.	TRBJ2-5	.	CATSRPAGGWGQETQYF	TGTGCCACCAGCAGACCAGCAGGGGGGTGGGGACAAGAGACCCAGTACTTC
TRBV12-5	.	TRBJ1-1	.	CASGQRDTEAFF	TGTGCTAGTGGACAGAGGGACACTGAAGCTTTCTTT
TRBV15	.	TRBJ2-1	few	CATGRVFSYNEQFF	TGTGCCACCGGGCGGGTATTCTCCTACAATGAGCAGTTCTTC
TRBV6-6	.	TRBJ2-7	.	CASTLTRQAHEQYF	TGTGCCAGCACCCTAACGAGGCAGGCTCACGAGCAGTACTTC
TRBV28	.	TRBJ2-1	.	CASRTGEQFF	TGTGCCAGCCGAACAGGGGAGCAGTTCTTC